This T cell receptor beta chain emerged from a study of T-cell reconstitution after alpha-beta-depleted transplantation in children (dated by TCRdb to about 2016). In the study overall: T-cell immune reconstitution after TCRalphabeta/CD19-depleted allogeneic hematopoietic cell transplantation in children was quantitatively tracked in the study by means of TCR repertoire profiling.

The CDR1 and CDR2 encoded by the germline V gene (reference sequence) are DFQATT and SNEGSKA. Spanning cysteine to phenylalanine, the CDR3 consists of 14 amino acids. The CDR3 DNA has 42 bases and is translated from base 1. V and J are truncated by 4 bases and 1 base respectively, leaving an intervening sequence of 12 bases. In this sample, this clonotype turned up a few times. The target of this receptor is not known. The input lacks base qualities; no much larger clone sits a single base away. Library preparation was by PCR. Sequencing instrument: Illumina HiSeq 2500. To normalize quantification of the TCRbeta repertoire, the TCR libraries were built with molecular barcoding that relied on unique molecular identifiers. TCRdb itself trimmed the public reads at Q25 with fastp, ran MiXCR and retained productive beta chains. Every entry covers one CDR3 protein and lists the most common genes and DNA from its rows. For this sample there are about 540,000 distinct CDR3 sequences; around 20% appear just once. The ten largest clones represent approximately 3% of the sample.

This receptor chain uses TRBV20-1 and TRBJ2-3, with TRBD1 perhaps the D gene, on 6 matching bases. The sample here was PBMCs from the stem cell graft donor, taken from the stem cell graft. The clonotype originates from a human donor who donated a stem cell graft to a child with acute lymphoblastic leukemia. At the DNA level, the sequence is TGCAGTGCTAAAACAGGGTGGGGCACAGATACGCAGTATTTT. This yields the protein CSAKTGWGTDTQYF.